These 8 T cell receptor beta chains came from one sample sequenced in a study of T cells in Graves' hyperthyroidism and ophthalmopathy. Amplification yielded TCR beta CDR3 regions, with RNA transcripts as the source. A first-round RT-PCR of the TCR CDR3 used the HTBI primer set. MiXCR, applied by TCRdb to the multiplex PCR reads, yields one record per CDR3 protein. The sample contains over 700,000 distinct CDR3 sequences, roughly a sixth of which appear only once. The sequenced material came from blood. These receptor sequences come from a woman aged 45-59 years with Graves' hyperthyroidism that later progressed to Graves' ophthalmopathy.

This clonotype was counted only a few times. The rearrangement joins TRBV2 to TRBJ1-2; D is unclear. The germline V gene encodes CDR1 SNHLY and CDR2 FYNNEI. Trimming pared 7 bases from V and 4 bases from J, leaving 10 bases between. The CDR3 runs to 12 residues. In DNA, the CDR3 is TGTGCCAGCATTGGCAGACGCTATGGCTACACCTTC. Translation: CASIGRRYGYTF. Variable domain in full (rest from reference TRBV2 and TRBJ1-2): EPEVTQTPSHQVTQMGQEVILRCVPISNHLYFYWYRQILGQKVEFLVSFYNNEISEKSEIFDDQFSVERPDGSNFTLKIRSTKLEDSAMYFCASIGRRYGYTFGSGTRLTVV.

In its sample, this clonotype was seen a few times. This may come from a read error, since a much larger clone is one base off. The chain has TRBV11-2 and TRBJ2-5; D is perhaps TRBD2 (5 bases). The CDR3 runs 15 residues. The germline CDR1 and CDR2 sequences are SGHAT and FQNNGV. In DNA, the CDR3 is TGTGCCACCTCCGAGGGTTCCGTGAGGCAAGAGACCCAGCACTTC. Translated: CATSEGSVRQETQHF.

The table lists this clonotype with a few counts. CDR3 in amino acids: CASSPMDSRYSNQPQHF. In DNA form, the CDR3 reads TGTGCCAGCAGCCCCATGGACAGCCGGTATAGCAATCAGCCCCAGCATTTT. The J gene is TRBJ1-5, the V gene TRBV27, with D tentatively TRBD1 (6 bases). Germline V gene lookup returns CDR1 MNHEY and CDR2 SMNVEV (reference sequence). This CDR3 is 17 amino acids long. Trimming took off 6 bases at V and 0 bases at J, with 18 bases between the two ends.

The rearrangement uses TRBV11-2 and TRBJ2-1, with 8 bases aligning to TRBD1. The CDR3 length is 15 residues. J lost 8 bases, V lost 4 bases, and 10 bases had no gene match. Germline-derived CDR1 and CDR2 are SGHAT and FQNNGV. CDR3 region: CASSSYPGGPYEQFF. The CDR3 DNA is TGTGCCAGCAGCTCGTACCCAGGGGGCCCCTATGAGCAGTTCTTC.

In this sample, this clonotype turned up many times. A read error may produce the germline difference seen at one junction end. V and J are TRBV11-3 and TRBJ2-2; D uncertain. There are 11 residues in the CDR3. Germline lookup yields CDR1 SGHNT and CDR2 YENEEA. CDR3 residues: CASSLAGELFF. DNA of the CDR3: TGCGCCAGCAGCTTGGCCGGGGAGCTGTTTTTT. Full variable domain (outside the CDR3, taken from reference TRBV11-3 and TRBJ2-2): EAGVVQSPRYKIIEKKQPVAFWCNPISGHNTLYWYLQNLGQGPELLIRYENEEAVDDSQLPKDRFSAERLKGVDSTLKIQPAELGDSAVYLCASSLAGELFFGEGSRLTVL.

Points on this clonotype: The CDR3 end shows no conserved phenylalanine or tryptophan, and so a read error is likely. The gene calls are TRBV6-5 and TRBJ1-2; the D is unclear. Germline CDR1 reads MNHEY; CDR2 reads SVGAGI. Trimming stripped 4 bases from V and 5 bases from J, with 5 bases between. CDR3 length equals 11 residues. In DNA, the CDR3 is TGTGCCAGCAGTTCGGGATATGGCTACACCCTC. Translation gives CASSSGYGYTL.

A single count supports this clonotype. V usage is TRBV4-1 and J usage is TRBJ1-2; possibly TRBD1 for D (5 bases). Trimming pared 3 bases from V and 8 bases from J, leaving 10 bases between. The germline gives CDR1 MGHRA, CDR2 YSYEKL. The length of the CDR3 is 12 residues. This chain's CDR3 is CASSQPGGGYTF. In DNA form, the CDR3 reads TGCGCCAGCAGCCAGCCCGGGGGGGGCTACACCTTC.

This clonotype was observed at least ten times. V usage is TRBV7-8 and J usage is TRBJ1-1; D perhaps matches TRBD1 (5 bases). Germline V gene lookup returns CDR1 SGHVS and CDR2 FQNEAQ. CDR3 length: 15 amino acids. V lost 8 bases, J lost 3 bases, and 19 bases lay in between. CDR3 sequence reads: CASSRPLGVYTEAFF. As DNA, the CDR3 is TGTGCCAGCTCACGACCTTTGGGGGTATACACTGAAGCTTTCTTT.